This TCR beta chain is drawn from a study of technical replicates of blood from several donors. Assay: immunoSEQ multiplex PCR; the TCRdb copy retains only in-frame clones and omits some. Of about 85,000 clones in the sample, about 94% are singletons; the top ten hold approximately 0.27%. Germline CDR1 is WSHSY and CDR2 is SAAADI. The CDR3 runs 12 residues. V gave up 6 bases and J gave up 3 bases, with 6 bases separating them. V and J are TRBV10-2 and TRBJ2-1; TRBD1 might be the D (5 bases). The clonotype was recovered from a human donor in good health. Sequencing used T cells isolated from PBMCs. The CDR3 DNA sequence: TGCGCCAGCAGCCAGGGCTACAATGAGCAGTTCTTC. It specifies CASSQGYNEQFF.